This T cell receptor beta chain was identified during a study of blood T cell repertoires in COVID-19. The data were produced by immunoSEQ multiplex PCR, yet TCRdb's version contains in-frame clones alone and is incomplete. This table has around 220,000 clones, roughly 84% appearing once. Per germline, CDR1 SGHRS and CDR2 YFSETQ. V shed 1 base and J shed 5 bases, with 11 bases lying between them. This CDR3 region has 14 residues. The material sequenced was peripheral blood. The receptor was isolated from a man younger than 45 with active or convalescent COVID-19. The chain joins TRBV5-1 to TRBJ2-3, with unresolved D. The CDR3 region has the DNA TGCGCCAGCAGCTTGCGAAGGCCGGGAGATACGCAGTATTTT. It yields the protein CASSLRRPGDTQYF. Full variable domain (outside the CDR3, taken from reference TRBV5-1 and TRBJ2-3): KAGVTQTPRYLIKTRGQQVTLSCSPISGHRSVSWYQQTPGQGLQFLFEYFSETQRNKGNFPGRFSGRQFSNSRSEMNVSTLELGDSALYLCASSLRRPGDTQYFGPGTRLTVL.